This TCR beta chain derives from a study of cytomegalovirus exposure and HLA in healthy donors. General study findings and limits: Per a prior analysis, the majority of TCR beta V segments were productive roughly 90% or roughly 30% of the time. One later analysis reportedly identified an Asian-associated ancestry cluster that showed fewer N-insertions than the roughly 600-donor mean. Rates of TCR association differed by HLA locus in a later analysis, with DRB1 highest and HLA-C lowest.

CDR1 is SEHNR and CDR2 is FQNEAQ in the germline V gene (reference sequence). This CDR3 contains 16 residues. A multiplex PCR was run with 60 Vbeta primers and 13 Jbeta primers. Clones were read by immunoSEQ multiplex PCR, and TCRdb kept only the in-frame ones, dropping some. The data show about 130,000 clones, roughly 69% seen once. With regard to this clone: Its antigen remains unknown. Mismatch with germline at one junction end may stem from a read error.

The V gene is TRBV7-9, the J gene TRBJ1-4; maybe TRBD1 (6 bases). The TCR comes from a human donor in good health. Sequencing input: PBMCs. The CDR3 DNA follows: TGTTCCAGCAGCCCCCTAAAAACAGGGTTTAATGAAAAACTGTTTTTT. This encodes CSSSPLKTGFNEKLFF.